The present T cell receptor (beta chain) was sequenced within a study of blood T cells in healthy people across ages. Study results and limitations: The study found TCR beta diversity correlated strongly with naive T cell percentage.

A second PCR of about 7 to 12 cycles used a sample-barcoded 5' primer and a J-beta primer mix. MiXCR, applied by TCRdb to the 5' RACE reads, yields one record per CDR3 protein. In the table there are over 1.5 million distinct CDR3 sequences, about 50% of which are singletons. V was clipped by 6 bases and J by 1 base, with 15 bases between them. The CDR3 has 16 residues. CDR1 KGHDR and CDR2 SFDVKD come from the germline V gene. With regard to this clonotype: Its cognate antigen is unknown.

Input material: blood. The chain is built from TRBV24-1 and TRBJ1-5; a possible D gene is TRBD1 (6 bases). This clonotype originated in a woman in her forties in good health. CDR3 residues: CATSPGETLSNQPQHF. DNA of the CDR3: TGTGCCACCAGTCCAGGGGAGACATTAAGCAATCAGCCCCAGCATTTT.